One and the same sample provided the 28 T cell receptor beta chains below, sequenced in a study of a mutant IDH1 vaccine in newly diagnosed glioma. The protocol was immunoSEQ multiplex PCR, while the TCRdb copy is restricted to in-frame clones and leaves out a portion. The sample lists around 9,800 clones, about nine tenths occurring once. Time point indicated: week 23, last vaccination. Doses consisted of 300 ug of mutant IDH1 20-mer peptide each, paired with topical imiquimod. Their specific antigens are unknown. Specimen: PBMCs, collected from a glioma patient whose treatment included an IDH1 peptide vaccine. The receptors were gathered from a woman aged 40 to 55 with glioma. Some clones in this sample may be carry-over from other donors' samples.

The chain is built from TRBV2 and TRBJ2-6, with D uncertain. This CDR3 has 14 residues. CDR1 and CDR2 from the germline V gene are SNHLY and FYNNEI. V lost 7 bases and J lost 2, with 9 bases in between. In DNA form, the CDR3 reads TGTGCCAGCACCGTATCTGCTGGGGCCAACGTCCTGACTTTC. It yields the protein CASTVSAGANVLTF.

In DNA form, the CDR3 reads TGTGCCAGCAGCCCGCCGGGACTAGCGGGAGGGAGGACCGGGGAGCTGTTTTTT. Translation gives CASSPPGLAGGRTGELFF. This rearrangement joins TRBV9 to TRBJ2-2; TRBD2 aligns across 16 bases. Germline CDR1 is SGDLS and CDR2 is YYNGEE. J gave up 5 bases and V 4 bases, and 8 bases lay outside the gene matches. The CDR3 covers 18 residues.

J is TRBJ1-1 and V is TRBV21-1. TRBV21-1 is termed a pseudogene. The CDR3 spans 16 residues. The CDR3 sequence: CASSKDEASMNTEAFF. CDR3 in DNA: TGTGCCAGCAGCAAAGACGAGGCTAGCATGAACACTGAAGCTTTCTTT.

Only a few counts were recorded for this clone. V usage is TRBV7-6 and J usage is TRBJ1-1, with 8 bases aligning to TRBD1. The CDR3 is 15 amino acids. Germline V CDR1 and CDR2: SGHVS, FNYEAQ. Losses at the gene ends were 5 bases for V and 4 bases for J; bases not matched to a gene: 9. In nucleotides, the CDR3 is TGTGCCAGCAGCCCTCAGGACAGGGAGGCCACTGAAGCTTTCTTT. Translated, it gives CASSPQDREATEAFF.

This rearrangement joins TRBV28 to TRBJ2-7; perhaps TRBD1 as D (5 bases). CDR3 size: 15 residues. Germline V gene data show CDR1 as MDHEN and CDR2 as SYDVKM. The V end lost 4 bases, the J end lost 2 bases, and 15 bases lay between the germline ends. The DNA of the CDR3 is TGTGCCAGCAGTTCTGGTTTTCGACAGACCTACGAGCAGTACTTC. Amino acid sequence: CASSSGFRQTYEQYF.

The J gene is TRBJ2-7, the V gene TRBV7-9; D perhaps matches TRBD1 (6 bases). V was shortened by 0 bases and J by 7 bases, with 16 bases between the two germline ends. The CDR3 loop spans 15 amino acids. Germline lookup yields CDR1 SEHNR and CDR2 FQNEAQ (reference sequence). In nucleotides, the CDR3 is TGTGCCAGCAGCTTAGCCCAGGGGCTCTTCGGGGAGCAGTACTTC. The encoded protein is CASSLAQGLFGEQYF.

The J gene is TRBJ2-1, the V gene TRBV5-1; D may be TRBD2 (5 bases). This CDR3 is built from 15 residues. Germline values: CDR1 SGHRS, CDR2 YFSETQ. Trimming cost V 0 bases and J 4 bases, with 11 bases left between them. CDR3 sequence reads: CASSLAGESYNEQFF. CDR3 nucleotides: TGCGCCAGCAGCTTGGCCGGGGAATCATACAATGAGCAGTTCTTC.

This chain connects TRBV6-5 to TRBJ2-2, with a weak D call TRBD1 (5 bases). Germline-derived CDR1 and CDR2 are MNHEY and SVGAGI. The CDR3 is 14 residues long. The V gene lost 2 bases and the J gene lost 10 bases, with 14 bases spanning the gap. CDR3 nucleotide sequence: TGTGCCAGCAGTTACGGTCAGGGAAGGGAGGAGCTGTTTTTT. It yields the protein CASSYGQGREELFF.

The rearrangement uses TRBV7-9 and TRBJ1-1, with 8 positions matching TRBD1. J was trimmed by 4 bases and V by 5 bases; bases with no gene match: 6. The CDR3 contains 14 residues. CDR1 and CDR2 (germline): SEHNR, FQNEAQ (reference sequence). The CDR3 region is CASSEQGGVTEAFF. Here the CDR3 DNA reads TGTGCCAGCAGCGAACAGGGGGGGGTCACTGAAGCTTTCTTT.

This chain joins TRBV5-8 and TRBJ2-2, with D tentatively TRBD1 (6 bases). CDR1 and CDR2 from the germline V gene are SGHTS and YDEGEE. This CDR3 has 20 amino acids. V was trimmed by 3 bases and J by 4 bases, leaving 28 bases between them. Here the CDR3 DNA reads TGTGCCAGCAGCTCCCCCCTAACGACAGGAGGCCGTTGGACCACCGGGGAGCTGTTTTTT. It translates to CASSSPLTTGGRWTTGELFF.

The rearrangement joins TRBV28 to TRBJ2-2; D gene uncertain. V lost 8 bases to trimming and J lost 2 bases, with 15 bases between them. The CDR3 covers 15 residues. CDR1 and CDR2 (germline): MDHEN, SYDVKM. The CDR3 loop reads CASRGKGGNTGELFF. The CDR3 DNA reads TGTGCCAGCCGAGGAAAGGGCGGAAACACCGGGGAGCTGTTTTTT.

CDR3 DNA: TGTGCCAGTAGTAAGCGCCGAGGGACAGGGGGATTGACCGGGGAGCTGTTTTTT. Its protein product is CASSKRRGTGGLTGELFF. The V call is TRBV19, the J call TRBJ2-2, with 11 nucleotides matching TRBD1. The CDR3 runs 18 residues. Germline trimming cut 4 bases from V and 5 bases from J; bases unmatched to any gene: 12. In germline, CDR1 is LNHDA, CDR2 SQIVND (reference sequence). The full variable domain, completed using reference TRBV19 and TRBJ2-2, is DGGITQSPKYLFRKEGQNVTLSCEQNLNHDAMYWYRQDPGQGLRLIYYSQIVNDFQKGDIAEGYSVSREKKESFPLTVTSAQKNPTAFYLCASSKRRGTGGLTGELFFGEGSRLTVL.

V gene TRBV6-6 combines with J gene TRBJ1-4; D is ambiguous. The V gene's germline CDR1 is MNHNY and CDR2 SVGAGI (reference sequence). The length of the CDR3 is 14 residues. V gave up 5 bases and J gave up 0 bases, with 7 bases separating them. The DNA for the CDR3 is TGTGCCAGCAGTCTCACTGCAACTAATGAAAAACTGTTTTTT. Translating it yields CASSLTATNEKLFF.

V usage is TRBV2 and J usage is TRBJ2-1; TRBD2 matches at 9 bases. The V segment lost 1 base and the J segment 7 bases; nucleotides outside the gene matches: 5. The CDR3 is made up of 15 amino acids. Germline values: CDR1 SNHLY, CDR2 FYNNEI. CDR3 amino acids: CASSEESGRSNEQFF. The DNA for the CDR3 is TGTGCCAGCAGTGAAGAGAGCGGGAGGAGTAATGAGCAGTTCTTC.

The V and J genes are TRBV10-2 and TRBJ1-4, with D possibly matching TRBD1 (6 bases). The CDR3 is made up of 12 amino acids. Germline CDR1 and CDR2: WSHSY and SAAADI. V lost 6 bases, J lost 8 bases, and 10 bases lay in between. CDR3 amino acids: CASSPGQEKLFF. CDR3 in DNA: TGCGCCAGCAGCCCGGGACAAGAAAAACTGTTTTTT.

CDR3 sequence reads: CASSLDRGMNTEAFF. CDR3 coding DNA: TGCGCCAGCAGCTTGGACAGAGGAATGAACACTGAAGCTTTCTTT. The chain recombines TRBV5-1 with TRBJ1-1; D remains ambiguous. The length of the CDR3 is 15 residues. The germline gives CDR1 SGHRS, CDR2 YFSETQ. Trimming left V 0 bases short and J 0 bases short, with 9 bases between.

This clone has more than one count but fewer than ten. V and J are TRBV19 and TRBJ1-1, with 9 bases matching TRBD1. Germline loops: CDR1 LNHDA, CDR2 SQIVND (reference sequence). This CDR3 has 13 residues. Germline trimming cut 6 bases from V and 5 bases from J; bases unmatched to any gene: 4. CDR3 residues: CASRDRGSTEAFF. The DNA for the CDR3 is TGTGCCAGTAGAGACAGGGGGTCGACTGAAGCTTTCTTT.

The V gene is TRBV19, the J gene TRBJ2-7; TRBD1 might be the D (5 bases). V lost 3 bases to trimming and J lost 5 bases, with 14 bases between them. Germline V gene sequence: CDR1 LNHDA, CDR2 SQIVND (reference sequence). CDR3 size: 14 residues. This CDR3 is CASSIKGIEDEQYF. In DNA, the CDR3 is TGTGCCAGTAGTATTAAGGGGATCGAGGACGAGCAGTACTTC. Together with reference TRBV19 and TRBJ2-7, the CDR3 gives the full variable domain: DGGITQSPKYLFRKEGQNVTLSCEQNLNHDAMYWYRQDPGQGLRLIYYSQIVNDFQKGDIAEGYSVSREKKESFPLTVTSAQKNPTAFYLCASSIKGIEDEQYFGPGTRLTVT.

V usage is TRBV6-4 and J usage is TRBJ2-1, with D hard to call. This CDR3 is 13 amino acids long. The V gene's germline CDR1 is MRHNA and CDR2 SNTAGT. V was trimmed by 3 bases and J by 7 bases, leaving 10 bases between them. The CDR3 here is CASSEGPENEQFF. CDR3 DNA: TGTGCCAGCAGTGAGGGTCCAGAGAATGAGCAGTTCTTC.

This clone was detected a few times. V usage is TRBV2 and J usage is TRBJ1-1; D gene unclear. The germline V gene encodes CDR1 SNHLY and CDR2 FYNNEI. With 11 bases removed from V and 0 bases from J, the gap between germline ends came to 16 bases. The CDR3 has 14 residues. The chain's CDR3 is CASQQQHMNTEAFF. As DNA, the CDR3 is TGTGCCTCCCAACAGCAGCACATGAACACTGAAGCTTTCTTT.

This chain uses TRBV13 with TRBJ2-7; 8 positions match TRBD1. The CDR3 length is 14 residues. V lost 3 bases and J lost 2; bases outside the gene matches: 3. Germline CDR1 and CDR2: PRHDT and FYEKMQ (reference sequence). CDR3 sequence: CASSLDRAAYEQYF. The CDR3 DNA reads as TGTGCCAGCAGCTTGGACAGGGCTGCCTACGAGCAGTACTTC.

The table lists this clone with a few counts. The J gene is TRBJ2-1, the V gene TRBV5-1, with 7 bases aligning to TRBD2. V lost 1 base to trimming and J lost 8 bases; unmatched junction nucleotides: 3. Germline V gives CDR1 SGHRS, CDR2 YFSETQ. This CDR3 spans 13 amino acids. In nucleotides, the CDR3 is TGCGCCAGCAGCTTGACACTAGCGTATGAGCAGTTCTTC. It translates to CASSLTLAYEQFF.

V gene TRBV18 combines with J gene TRBJ1-6; D is uncertain. Germline-derived CDR1 and CDR2 are KGHSH and LQKENI. This CDR3 has 17 amino acids. V lost 3 bases and J lost 0, with 12 bases in between. This CDR3 reads CASSPGTPSSYNSPLHF. The CDR3 region has the DNA TGTGCCAGCTCACCTGGAACACCGAGCTCCTATAATTCACCCCTCCACTTT.

J is TRBJ2-7 and V is TRBV11-2; D perhaps matches TRBD2 (5 bases). The CDR3 has 11 amino acids. The V gene's germline CDR1 is SGHAT and CDR2 FQNNGV. V dropped 3 bases and J dropped 6 bases, with 6 bases sitting between them. The CDR3 reads CASSFRGEQYF. The CDR3 bases are TGTGCCAGCAGCTTCCGGGGCGAGCAGTACTTC.

CDR3 nucleotide sequence: TGTGCCAGCAGCCCGGGACTAGCGCCCGACAATGAGCAGTTCTTC. Protein product: CASSPGLAPDNEQFF. The chain links TRBV7-3 to TRBJ2-1; 10 bases are shared with TRBD2. V gave up 5 bases and J gave up 5 bases; unmatched junction bases: 6. Germline lookup yields CDR1 SGHTA and CDR2 FQGTGA. CDR3 length equals 15 residues.

This chain uses TRBV7-9 with TRBJ2-1, with TRBD1 identical over 7 bases. Trimming removed 5 bases from V and 8 bases from J; junction bases left unmatched: 15. Germline V gives CDR1 SEHNR, CDR2 FQNEAQ (reference sequence). The CDR3 contains 16 residues. DNA for the CDR3: TGTGCCAGCAGCCGCCGGACAGGAGAAGGGGCCCATGAGCAGTTCTTC. It yields the protein CASSRRTGEGAHEQFF.

The genes are TRBV2 and TRBJ1-4; 12 bases are shared with TRBD1. Trimming removed 6 bases from V and 8 bases from J; junction bases left unmatched: 10. The CDR3 contains 16 residues. Looked up from germline, CDR1 is SNHLY and CDR2 is FYNNEI. CDR3 amino acids: CASRMRDRGLEEKLFF. CDR3 in DNA: TGTGCCAGCAGGATGCGGGACAGGGGGCTTGAGGAAAAACTGTTTTTT.

The V call is TRBV7-9, the J call TRBJ2-1; 11 nucleotides match TRBD2. Germline V CDR1 and CDR2: SEHNR, FQNEAQ (reference sequence). The trim removed 4 bases at V and 7 bases at J, leaving 15 bases unmatched. CDR3 size: 18 residues. The chain's CDR3 is CASSSKLPSGGIGNEQFF. In nucleotides, the CDR3 is TGTGCCAGCAGCTCCAAACTCCCTAGCGGGGGGATTGGGAATGAGCAGTTCTTC.